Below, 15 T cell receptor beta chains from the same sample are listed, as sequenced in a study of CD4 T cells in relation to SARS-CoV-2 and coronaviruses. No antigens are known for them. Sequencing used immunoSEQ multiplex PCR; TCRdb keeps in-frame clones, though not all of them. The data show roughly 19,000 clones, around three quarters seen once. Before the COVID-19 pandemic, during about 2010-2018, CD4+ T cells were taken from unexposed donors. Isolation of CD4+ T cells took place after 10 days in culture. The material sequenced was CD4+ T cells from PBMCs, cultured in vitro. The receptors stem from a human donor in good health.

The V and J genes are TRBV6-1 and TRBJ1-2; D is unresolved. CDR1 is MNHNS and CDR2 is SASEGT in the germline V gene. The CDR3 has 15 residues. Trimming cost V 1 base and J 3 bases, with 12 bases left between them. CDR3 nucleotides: TGTGCCAGCAGTGAAGTTCCGGGCTTGTACTATGGCTACACCTTC. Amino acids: CASSEVPGLYYGYTF.

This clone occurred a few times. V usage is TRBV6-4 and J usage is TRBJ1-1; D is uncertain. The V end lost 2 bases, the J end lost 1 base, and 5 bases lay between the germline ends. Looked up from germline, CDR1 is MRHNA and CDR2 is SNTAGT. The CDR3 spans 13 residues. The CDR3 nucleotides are TGTGCCAGCAGTGACAGGGAGAACACTGAAGCTTTCTTT. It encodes CASSDRENTEAFF.

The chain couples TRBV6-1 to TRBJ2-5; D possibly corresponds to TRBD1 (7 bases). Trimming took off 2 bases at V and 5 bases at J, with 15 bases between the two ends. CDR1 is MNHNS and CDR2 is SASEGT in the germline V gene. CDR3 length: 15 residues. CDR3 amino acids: CASSESAGGSETQYF. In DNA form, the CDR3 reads TGTGCCAGCAGTGAATCCGCAGGGGGGTCGGAGACCCAGTACTTC.

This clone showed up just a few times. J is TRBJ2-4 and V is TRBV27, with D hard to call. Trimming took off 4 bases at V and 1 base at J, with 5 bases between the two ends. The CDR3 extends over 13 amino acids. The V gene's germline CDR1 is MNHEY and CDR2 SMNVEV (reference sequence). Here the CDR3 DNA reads TGTGCCAGCAGTTACACGGCCAAAAACATTCAGTACTTC. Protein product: CASSYTAKNIQYF.

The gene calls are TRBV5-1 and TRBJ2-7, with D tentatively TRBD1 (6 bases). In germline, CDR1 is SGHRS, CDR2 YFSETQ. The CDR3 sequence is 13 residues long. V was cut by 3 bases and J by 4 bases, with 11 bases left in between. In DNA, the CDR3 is TGCGCCAGCAGCTGGACAGAAGAATACGAGCAGTACTTC. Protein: CASSWTEEYEQYF.

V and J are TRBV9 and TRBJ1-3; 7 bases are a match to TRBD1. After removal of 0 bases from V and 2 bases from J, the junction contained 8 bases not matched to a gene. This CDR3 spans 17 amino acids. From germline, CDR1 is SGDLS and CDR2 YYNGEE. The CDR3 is CASSVEAGDRAGNTIYF. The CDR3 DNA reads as TGTGCCAGCAGCGTAGAAGCGGGGGACAGAGCTGGAAACACCATATATTTT. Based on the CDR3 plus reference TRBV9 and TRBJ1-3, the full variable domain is DSGVTQTPKHLITATGQRVTLRCSPRSGDLSVYWYQQSLDQGLQFLIQYYNGEERAKGNILERFSAQQFPDLHSELNLSSLELGDSALYFCASSVEAGDRAGNTIYFGEGSWLTVV.

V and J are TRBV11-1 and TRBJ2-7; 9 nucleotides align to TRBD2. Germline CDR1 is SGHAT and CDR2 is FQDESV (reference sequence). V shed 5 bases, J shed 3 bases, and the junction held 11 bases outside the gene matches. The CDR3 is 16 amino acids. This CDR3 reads CASSPEVSGRIYEQYF. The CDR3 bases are TGTGCCAGCAGCCCTGAGGTGAGCGGGAGGATCTACGAGCAGTACTTC.

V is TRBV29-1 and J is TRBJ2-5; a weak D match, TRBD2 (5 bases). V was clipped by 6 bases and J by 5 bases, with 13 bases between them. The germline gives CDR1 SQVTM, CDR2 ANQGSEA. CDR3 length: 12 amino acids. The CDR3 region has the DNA TGCAGCGTGGCCGGGATTCCGGAGACCCAGTACTTC. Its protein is CSVAGIPETQYF.

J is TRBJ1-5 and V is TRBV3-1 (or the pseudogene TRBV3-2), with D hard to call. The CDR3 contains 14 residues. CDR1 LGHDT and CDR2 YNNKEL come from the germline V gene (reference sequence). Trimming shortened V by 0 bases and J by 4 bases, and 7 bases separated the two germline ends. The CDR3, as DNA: TGTGCCAGCAGCCAAGAGGGCCGAAATCAGCCCCAGCATTTT. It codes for CASSQEGRNQPQHF.

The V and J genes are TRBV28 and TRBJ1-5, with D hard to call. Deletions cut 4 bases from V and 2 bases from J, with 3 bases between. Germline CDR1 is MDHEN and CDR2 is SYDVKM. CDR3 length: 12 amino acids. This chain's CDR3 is CASSSGNQPQHF. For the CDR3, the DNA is TGTGCCAGCAGTTCCGGCAATCAGCCCCAGCATTTT.

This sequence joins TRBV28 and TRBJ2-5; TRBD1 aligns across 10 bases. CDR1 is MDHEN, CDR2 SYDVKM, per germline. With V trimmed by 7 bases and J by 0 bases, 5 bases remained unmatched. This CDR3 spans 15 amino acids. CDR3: CASTLDRGNQETQYF. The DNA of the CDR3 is TGTGCCAGCACCCTGGACAGGGGGAACCAAGAGACCCAGTACTTC.

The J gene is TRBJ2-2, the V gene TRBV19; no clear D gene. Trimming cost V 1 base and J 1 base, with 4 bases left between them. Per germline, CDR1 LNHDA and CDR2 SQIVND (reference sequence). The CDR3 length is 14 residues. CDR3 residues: CASSIGQNTGELFF. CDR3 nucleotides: TGTGCCAGTAGTATAGGACAGAACACCGGGGAGCTGTTTTTT.

CDR3 sequence: CASSLATNPNYGYTF. The CDR3 bases are TGCGCCAGCAGCTTGGCGACAAACCCTAACTATGGCTACACCTTC. The V and J genes are TRBV5-1 and TRBJ1-2; D unresolved. Trimming took 0 bases from V and 0 from J, leaving 9 bases between them. The CDR3 consists of 15 residues. Germline V gene sequence: CDR1 SGHRS, CDR2 YFSETQ.

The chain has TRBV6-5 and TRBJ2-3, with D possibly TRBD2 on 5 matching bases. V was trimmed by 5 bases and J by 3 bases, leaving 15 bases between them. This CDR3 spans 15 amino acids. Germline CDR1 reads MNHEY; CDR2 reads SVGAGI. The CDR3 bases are TGTGCCAGCAGTCCTCCGAGCGGCCAAACAGATACGCAGTATTTT. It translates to CASSPPSGQTDTQYF.

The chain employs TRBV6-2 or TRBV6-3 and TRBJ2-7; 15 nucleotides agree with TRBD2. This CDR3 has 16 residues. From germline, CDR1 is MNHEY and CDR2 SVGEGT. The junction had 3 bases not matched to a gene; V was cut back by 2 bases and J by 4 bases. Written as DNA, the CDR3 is TGTGCCAGCAGTTACGTTGGGACTAGCGGGAGGTACGAGCAGTACTTC. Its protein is CASSYVGTSGRYEQYF.